This T cell receptor beta chain was profiled in a study of breast tumors, draining lymph nodes, adjacent tissues. Study results and caveats: The lymph node origin of tumor T cells was framed as consistent with a hypothesis, not demonstrated. Tumors had less TCR diversity than lymph nodes, more than nontumor tissue. Tumor and nontumor repertoires were significantly more similar in luminal-like than in basal-like breast cancer.

Germline loops: CDR1 MNHNY, CDR2 SVGAGI (reference sequence). This CDR3 region has 13 residues. This clonotype was recorded many times. What it binds is unknown. Mismatch with germline at one junction end may stem from a read error. MiXCR, applied by TCRdb to the multiplex PCR reads, yields one record per CDR3 protein. The data show about 12,000 distinct CDR3 sequences, with 50% seen just once and 41% held by the top ten. The sequencing sample was made of tumor-adjacent breast tissue. The receptor's source is a female donor with breast cancer. Some clones in this sample may be carry-over from other donors' samples. The chain couples TRBV6-6 to TRBJ1-5; no definite D call. The CDR3 region is CASSHSSNQPQHF. In nucleotides, the CDR3 is TGTGCCAGCAGTCACTCTAGCAATCAGCCCCAGCATTTT.